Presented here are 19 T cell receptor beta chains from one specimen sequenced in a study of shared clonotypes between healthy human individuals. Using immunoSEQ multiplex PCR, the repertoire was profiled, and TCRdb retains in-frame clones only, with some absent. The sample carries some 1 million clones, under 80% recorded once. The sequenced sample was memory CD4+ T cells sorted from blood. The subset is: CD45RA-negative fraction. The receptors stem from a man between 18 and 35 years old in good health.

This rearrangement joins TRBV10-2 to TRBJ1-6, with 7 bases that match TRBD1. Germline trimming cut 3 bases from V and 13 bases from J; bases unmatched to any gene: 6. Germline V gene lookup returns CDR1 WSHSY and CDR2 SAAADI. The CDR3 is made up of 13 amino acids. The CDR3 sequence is CASSEQGKGPLHF. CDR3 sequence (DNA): TGCGCCAGCAGTGAACAGGGGAAGGGGCCCCTCCACTTT.

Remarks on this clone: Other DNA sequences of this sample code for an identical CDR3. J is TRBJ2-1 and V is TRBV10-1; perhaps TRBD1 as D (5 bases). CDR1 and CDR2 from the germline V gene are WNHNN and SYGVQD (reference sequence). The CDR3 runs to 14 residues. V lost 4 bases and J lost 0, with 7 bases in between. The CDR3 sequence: CASSARGSYNEQFF. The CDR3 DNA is TGCGCCAGCAGTGCAAGGGGCTCCTACAATGAGCAGTTCTTC.

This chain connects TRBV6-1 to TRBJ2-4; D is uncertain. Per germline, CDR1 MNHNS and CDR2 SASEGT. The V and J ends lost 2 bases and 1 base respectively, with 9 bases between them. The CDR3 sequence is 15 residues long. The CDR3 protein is CASSETRRAKNIQYF. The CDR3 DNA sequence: TGTGCCAGCAGTGAAACCCGGCGCGCCAAAAACATTCAGTACTTC.

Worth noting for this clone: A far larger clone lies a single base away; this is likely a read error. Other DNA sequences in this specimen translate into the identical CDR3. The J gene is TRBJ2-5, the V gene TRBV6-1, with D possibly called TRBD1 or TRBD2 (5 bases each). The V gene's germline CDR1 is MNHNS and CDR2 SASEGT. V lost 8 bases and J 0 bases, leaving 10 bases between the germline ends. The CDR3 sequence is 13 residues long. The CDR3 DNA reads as TGTGCCAGCGCCGGGACGCACCAAGAGACCCAGTACTTC. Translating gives CASAGTHQETQYF.

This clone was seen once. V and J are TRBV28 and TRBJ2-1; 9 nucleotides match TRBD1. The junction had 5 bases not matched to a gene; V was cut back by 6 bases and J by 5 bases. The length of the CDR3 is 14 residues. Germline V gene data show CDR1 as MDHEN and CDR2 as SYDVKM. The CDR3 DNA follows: TGTGCCAGCAGGGGACAGGGTGGGCACAATGAGCAGTTCTTC. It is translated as CASRGQGGHNEQFF.

CDR3 amino acids: CASSPRFEPEAFF. Here the CDR3 DNA reads TGTGCCAGCAGTCCCCGATTCGAACCTGAAGCTTTCTTT. The J gene is TRBJ1-1, the V gene TRBV6-5; D is unclear. Germline V gives CDR1 MNHEY, CDR2 SVGAGI. V was cut by 5 bases and J by 6 bases, with 13 bases left in between. This CDR3 region has 13 residues.

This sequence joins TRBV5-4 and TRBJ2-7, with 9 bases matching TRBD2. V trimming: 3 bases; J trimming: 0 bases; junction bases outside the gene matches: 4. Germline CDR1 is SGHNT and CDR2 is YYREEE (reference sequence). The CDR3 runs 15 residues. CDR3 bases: TGTGCCAGCAGCTCCGGACTAGCGAACTCCTACGAGCAGTACTTC. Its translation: CASSSGLANSYEQYF.

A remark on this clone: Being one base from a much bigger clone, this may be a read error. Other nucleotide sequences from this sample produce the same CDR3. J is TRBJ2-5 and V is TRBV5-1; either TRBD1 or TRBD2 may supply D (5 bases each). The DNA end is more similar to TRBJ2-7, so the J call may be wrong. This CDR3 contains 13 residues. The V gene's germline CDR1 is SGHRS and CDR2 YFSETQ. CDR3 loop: CASSPGPSYEQYF. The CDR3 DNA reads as TGCGCCAGCAGCCCGGGACCTTCCTACGAGCAGTACTTC.

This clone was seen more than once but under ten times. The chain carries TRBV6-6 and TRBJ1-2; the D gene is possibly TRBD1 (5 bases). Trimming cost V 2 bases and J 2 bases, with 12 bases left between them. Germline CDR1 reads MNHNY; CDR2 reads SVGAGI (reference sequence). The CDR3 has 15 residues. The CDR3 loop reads CASSYPTETNYGYTF. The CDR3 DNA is TGTGCCAGCAGTTACCCGACAGAAACGAACTATGGCTACACCTTC.

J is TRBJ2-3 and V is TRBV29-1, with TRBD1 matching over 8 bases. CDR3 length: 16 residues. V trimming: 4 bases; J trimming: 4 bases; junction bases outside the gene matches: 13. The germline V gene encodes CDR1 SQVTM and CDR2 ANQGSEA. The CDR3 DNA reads TGCAGCGTTGTACTGCCTGACAGGGGTCCAGCAGATACGCAGTATTTT. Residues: CSVVLPDRGPADTQYF.

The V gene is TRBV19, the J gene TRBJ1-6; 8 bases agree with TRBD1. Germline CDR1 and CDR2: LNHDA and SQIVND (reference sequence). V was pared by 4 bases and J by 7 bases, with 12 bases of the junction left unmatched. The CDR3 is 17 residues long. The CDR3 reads CASSTQLGQATNSPLHF. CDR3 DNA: TGTGCCAGTAGTACTCAGCTGGGACAGGCTACGAATTCACCCCTCCACTTT.

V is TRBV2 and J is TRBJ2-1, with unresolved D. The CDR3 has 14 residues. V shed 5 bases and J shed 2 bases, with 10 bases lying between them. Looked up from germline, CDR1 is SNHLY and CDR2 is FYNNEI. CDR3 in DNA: TGTGCCAGCAGTCGCAGACTCGCCTACAATGAGCAGTTCTTC. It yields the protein CASSRRLAYNEQFF.

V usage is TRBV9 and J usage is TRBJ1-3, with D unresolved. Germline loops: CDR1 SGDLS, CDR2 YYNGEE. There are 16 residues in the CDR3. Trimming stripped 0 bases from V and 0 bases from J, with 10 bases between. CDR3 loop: CASSVAPQFSGNTIYF. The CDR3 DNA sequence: TGTGCCAGCAGCGTAGCCCCCCAGTTCTCTGGAAACACCATATATTTT.

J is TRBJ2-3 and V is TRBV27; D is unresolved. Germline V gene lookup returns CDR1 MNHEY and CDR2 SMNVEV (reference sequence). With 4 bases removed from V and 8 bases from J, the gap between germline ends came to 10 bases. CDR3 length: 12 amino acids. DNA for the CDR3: TGTGCCAGCAGTTCTCAGGTCGGTACGCAGTATTTT. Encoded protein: CASSSQVGTQYF.

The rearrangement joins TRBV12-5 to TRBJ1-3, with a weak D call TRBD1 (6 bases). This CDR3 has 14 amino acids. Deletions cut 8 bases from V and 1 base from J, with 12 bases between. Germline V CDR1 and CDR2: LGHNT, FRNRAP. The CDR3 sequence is CASSKGESGNTIYF. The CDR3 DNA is TGTGCTAGTTCAAAGGGGGAGTCTGGAAACACCATATATTTT.

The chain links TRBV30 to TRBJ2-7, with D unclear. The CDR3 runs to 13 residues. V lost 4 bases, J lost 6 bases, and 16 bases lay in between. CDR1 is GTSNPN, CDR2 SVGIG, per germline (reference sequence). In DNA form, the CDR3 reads TGTGCCTGGACCGAAGATCATTTTCGCGAGCAGTACTTC. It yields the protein CAWTEDHFREQYF.

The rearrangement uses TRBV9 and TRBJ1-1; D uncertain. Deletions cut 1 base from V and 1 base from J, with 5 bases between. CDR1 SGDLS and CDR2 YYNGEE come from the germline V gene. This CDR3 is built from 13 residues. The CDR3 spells CASSVMGNTEAFF. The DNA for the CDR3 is TGTGCCAGCAGCGTAATGGGGAACACTGAAGCTTTCTTT.

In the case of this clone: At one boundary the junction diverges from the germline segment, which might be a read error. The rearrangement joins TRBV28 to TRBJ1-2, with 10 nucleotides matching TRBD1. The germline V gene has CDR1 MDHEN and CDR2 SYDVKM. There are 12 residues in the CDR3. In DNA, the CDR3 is TGTGCCAGCAGGTTGCAGACGGGACAGGGGCACTTC. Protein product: CASRLQTGQGHF.

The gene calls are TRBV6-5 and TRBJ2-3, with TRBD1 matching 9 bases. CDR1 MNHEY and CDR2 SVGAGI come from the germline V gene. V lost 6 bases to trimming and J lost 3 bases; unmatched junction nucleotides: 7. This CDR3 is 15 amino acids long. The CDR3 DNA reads TGTGCCAGCAGGCTCACGGGACAGGGAACAGATACGCAGTATTTT. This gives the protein CASRLTGQGTDTQYF.